This TCR beta chain was documented in a study of response to subunit inactivated influenza vaccine. Regarding the study as a whole: With each seasonal influenza vaccination, the authors suggested, few new T cells are recruited.

The CDR3 loop spans 15 amino acids. Trimming took 5 bases from V and 2 from J; bases not matched to a gene: 7. Germline values: CDR1 LNHNV, CDR2 YYDKDF (reference sequence). This clonotype was detected only a few times. Its cognate antigen is unknown. TCRdb used MiXCR to reprocess the RT-PCR reads, holding one entry per CDR3 protein. Of roughly 650,000 distinct CDR3 sequences in the sample, 15% to 19% were seen once. The material sequenced was PBMCs from blood, taken 11 to 12 days after vaccination. This clonotype was obtained from a man aged 45-60 years who received an inactivated influenza vaccine. The rearrangement uses TRBV15 and TRBJ2-5; 8 bases agree with TRBD2. The CDR3 bases are TGTGCCACCAGCCGCTTAGCGGGGAGTCAAGAGACCCAGTACTTC. The encoded protein is CATSRLAGSQETQYF. The whole variable domain, remainder taken from reference TRBV15 and TRBJ2-5, is DAMVIQNPRYQVTQFGKPVTLSCSQTLNHNVMYWYQQKSSQAPKLLFHYYDKDFNNEADTPDNFQSRRPNTSFCFLDIRSPGLGDTAMYLCATSRLAGSQETQYFGPGTRLLVL.